This entry lists 17 T cell receptor beta chains sequenced from one sample in a study of CD8 T cells in ankylosing spondylitis (dated by TCRdb to the late 2010s). The library was generated by 5' RACE. The sequencing machine was an Illumina HiSeq 2500. TCRdb handled the public reads itself, with Q25 trimming in fastp and clone calling in MiXCR, and kept productive beta chains. Entries are consolidated by CDR3 protein sequence, retaining the most common genes and DNA. The sample table shows just over 350,000 distinct CDR3 sequences, and 20% are seen once. Roughly 13% of the sample is taken by the ten largest. The material sequenced was blood, either unsorted or a sorted T cell fraction (not recorded which). Receptors originate from a male donor with ankylosing spondylitis or in good health (not recorded which).

This clonotype was recorded a few times. The J gene is TRBJ2-7, the V gene TRBV29-1; 8 bases match TRBD1. The length of the CDR3 is 13 residues. V lost 6 bases, J lost 6 bases, and 10 bases stayed unmatched. Per the germline V gene, CDR1 is SQVTM and CDR2 is ANQGSEA. The CDR3 DNA sequence: TGCAGCGTCCGACCGGACAGGGTCGCCGAGCAGTACTTC. It translates to CSVRPDRVAEQYF.

Only a few counts were recorded for this clonotype. The rearrangement joins TRBV29-1 to TRBJ2-7, with unresolved D. Germline CDR1 and CDR2: SQVTM and ANQGSEA. The CDR3 consists of 11 residues. The V end was cut by 0 bases, the J end by 9 bases, with 9 bases between. The CDR3 DNA reads TGCAGCGTTGAAGATTTCCCTGGGCAGTACTTC. This codes for CSVEDFPGQYF.

This clonotype was recorded many times. V gene TRBV12-3 or TRBV12-4 combines with J gene TRBJ2-3; D gene ambiguous. V was cut by 7 bases and J by 0 bases, with 14 bases left in between. The CDR3 is 15 amino acids. The CDR3 nucleotides are TGTGCCAGCACCCACGTGGGATTTAGCACAGATACGCAGTATTTT. It encodes CASTHVGFSTDTQYF.

This sequence joins TRBV4-1 and TRBJ2-3; D may be TRBD1 or TRBD2 (5 bases each). Germline V gene sequence: CDR1 MGHRA, CDR2 YSYEKL. The CDR3 runs 16 residues. V was cut by 1 base and J by 2 bases, with 13 bases left in between. CDR3 loop: CASSQVAIGATDTQYF. The DNA for the CDR3 is TGCGCCAGCAGCCAAGTAGCGATAGGGGCCACAGATACGCAGTATTTT.

The chain links TRBV20-1 to TRBJ2-2; 13 positions agree with TRBD2. Per germline, CDR1 DFQATT and CDR2 SNEGSKA (reference sequence). With V trimmed by 2 bases and J by 5 bases, 8 bases remained unmatched. This CDR3 region has 17 residues. CDR3 DNA: TGCAGTGCTAGACCCCCCTTGACTAGCGGGGGGACCGGGGAGCTGTTTTTT. It yields the protein CSARPPLTSGGTGELFF.

The V call is TRBV11-2, the J call TRBJ2-3; possibly TRBD1 for D (8 bases). The V end was cut by 7 bases, the J end by 7 bases, with 15 bases between. CDR3 size: 13 residues. In germline, CDR1 is SGHAT, CDR2 FQNNGV. In nucleotides, the CDR3 is TGTGCCAGCACCCCACAGGGGGGGAATACGCAGTATTTT. Protein: CASTPQGGNTQYF.

This clonotype showed up just a few times. The J gene is TRBJ1-1, the V gene TRBV12-3 or TRBV12-4, with D possibly matching TRBD1 (5 bases). The V gene lost 8 bases and the J gene lost 0 bases, with 10 bases spanning the gap. CDR3 length: 13 amino acids. The CDR3 reads CASGALLNTEAFF. CDR3 DNA sequence: TGTGCCAGCGGGGCTTTATTGAACACTGAAGCTTTCTTT.

There are a few counts of this clonotype. The chain carries TRBV12-3 or TRBV12-4 and TRBJ2-7; 7 nucleotides line up with TRBD1. This CDR3 comprises 14 residues. V lost 8 bases to trimming and J lost 2 bases; unmatched junction nucleotides: 9. CDR3: CASGDRDGPYEQYF. The DNA of the CDR3 is TGTGCCAGCGGCGACAGGGACGGACCCTACGAGCAGTACTTC.

This chain uses TRBV7-2 with TRBJ2-7, with D possibly TRBD2 on 6 matching bases. The CDR3 sequence is 15 residues long. V lost 3 bases and J lost 0, with 12 bases in between. Germline values: CDR1 SGHTA, CDR2 FQGNSA. CDR3 bases: TGTGCCAGCAGCTTTTTCCGCGGGGCCTCCTACGAGCAGTACTTC. It codes for CASSFFRGASYEQYF.

This clonotype was seen many times. The chain links TRBV5-1 to TRBJ1-1; 8 bases match TRBD1. The CDR3 runs to 14 residues. With 0 bases clipped from V and 4 bases from J, the junction kept 2 bases outside the gene matches. Germline values: CDR1 SGHRS, CDR2 YFSETQ. The CDR3 loop reads CASSLGQGFTEAFF. The DNA for the CDR3 is TGCGCCAGCAGCTTGGGACAGGGGTTCACTGAAGCTTTCTTT.

The V call is TRBV2, the J call TRBJ1-2; D is perhaps TRBD1 (5 bases). The length of the CDR3 is 11 residues. V lost 9 bases to trimming and J lost 5 bases, with 10 bases between them. Per the germline V gene, CDR1 is SNHLY and CDR2 is FYNNEI. The CDR3 sequence: CASTPGYGYTF. In DNA form, the CDR3 reads TGTGCCAGTACACCAGGGTATGGCTACACCTTC.

In this sample, this clonotype turned up many times. The chain recombines TRBV18 with TRBJ2-7, with D uncertain. Germline V CDR1 and CDR2: KGHSH, LQKENI. This CDR3 contains 14 residues. V was pared by 2 bases and J by 1 base, with 9 bases between. The CDR3 DNA follows: TGTGCCAGCTCACCAACGAGCGCTTCCTACGAGCAGTACTTC. The encoded protein is CASSPTSASYEQYF.

V gene TRBV20-1 combines with J gene TRBJ2-7; 9 bases fit TRBD2. Germline assignment: CDR1 DFQATT and CDR2 SNEGSKA (reference sequence). The V segment lost 1 base and the J segment 3 bases; nucleotides outside the gene matches: 10. CDR3 length: 16 residues. Written as DNA, the CDR3 is TGCAGTGCTAGAGGGCACGAGCGGGGGGAGTACTACGAGCAGTACTTC. Protein: CSARGHERGEYYEQYF.

This clonotype came up a few times. The chain combines TRBV7-6 with TRBJ2-6; D may be TRBD2 (6 bases). The length of the CDR3 is 17 residues. The germline gives CDR1 SGHVS, CDR2 FNYEAQ. V was trimmed by 1 base and J by 0 bases, leaving 10 bases between them. The CDR3 reads CASSLGSGLSGANVLTF. The CDR3 nucleotides are TGTGCCAGCAGCTTAGGTTCGGGACTCTCTGGGGCCAACGTCCTGACTTTC.

This rearrangement joins TRBV7-9 to TRBJ2-1; the D is unclear. The germline V gene has CDR1 SEHNR and CDR2 FQNEAQ (reference sequence). CDR3 length equals 12 residues. V lost 5 bases and J lost 13, with 15 bases in between. CDR3 bases: TGTGCCAGCAGCCGAGACGGTTGGGATCAGTTCTTC. Its protein product is CASSRDGWDQFF.

The chain recombines TRBV12-3 or TRBV12-4 with TRBJ2-2, with a possible D match to TRBD1 (5 bases). V gave up 4 bases and J gave up 3 bases, with 15 bases separating them. CDR3 length: 16 residues. The CDR3 sequence is CASSSLQGIDTGELFF. The CDR3 nucleotides are TGTGCCAGCAGTTCTTTGCAGGGCATTGACACCGGGGAGCTGTTTTTT.

V gene TRBV29-1 combines with J gene TRBJ1-1; a possible D gene is TRBD1 (5 bases). Trimming left V 7 bases short and J 7 bases short, with 13 bases between. Germline CDR1 and CDR2: SQVTM and ANQGSEA. The CDR3 length is 11 residues. In DNA form, the CDR3 reads TGCAGCGCCCCTTTGGGGGGTGAAGCTTTCTTT. Translation: CSAPLGGEAFF. Full variable domain (outside the CDR3, taken from reference TRBV29-1 and TRBJ1-1): SAVISQKPSRDICQRGTSLTIQCQVDSQVTMMFWYRQQPGQSLTLIATANQGSEATYESGFVIDKFPISRPNLTFSTLTVSNMSPEDSSIYLCSAPLGGEAFFGQGTRLTVV.